This TCR beta chain was documented in a study of blood T cell repertoires in COVID-19. In the study overall: Sites in the United States, Italy and Spain provided acute and convalescent COVID-19 samples. Sources were T cells, B-cell-depleted T cells, or PBMCs; the material itself was cDNA or gDNA.

The CDR3 contains 14 residues. The V segment lost 4 bases and the J segment 3 bases; nucleotides outside the gene matches: 6. Germline V lookup: CDR1 SGHRS, CDR2 YFSETQ. In the authors' methods: For nucleated cells, counts were estimated from reference gene primer amplification. Libraries were prepared by immunoSEQ multiplex PCR; TCRdb keeps only in-frame clonotypes and omits some of them. V and J calls plus clone size are reproduced from that table; the DNA served to infer D and trimming. The table records about 160,000 clones, approximately 84% of them present only once. The receptor comes from a woman aged 80 or over with acute or convalescent COVID-19. The sample comprised peripheral blood. J is TRBJ1-2 and V is TRBV5-1; 7 nucleotides line up with TRBD1. The CDR3 loop is CASSLRDSYYGYTF. CDR3 nucleotides: TGCGCCAGCAGCCTCCGGGACAGTTACTATGGCTACACCTTC.